Listed here are 3 T cell receptor beta chains from one sample, sequenced in a study of vaccination and CD4 T cells after COVID-19. Treatment indicated: approximately nine-day PBMC culture with coronavirus spike peptide pools or control peptides (ViraFEST assay). Investigators obtained the unexposed donor's CD4+ T cells before the COVID-19 pandemic (2011-2018). For these receptors, no antigen is known. Sequenced with the Oncomine TCR Beta short-read assay was DNA taken from cultured CD4+ T cells. Using its own MiXCR run on the PCR reads, TCRdb lists one record per CDR3 protein. The sample contains 7,500 to 10,000 distinct CDR3 sequences, 36% of which appear only once. Material for sequencing was CD4+ T cells from blood, cultured in vitro. The receptors originated from a human donor in good health.

The chain uses TRBV5-4 and TRBJ2-7, with TRBD1 identical over 9 bases. Germline CDR1 is SGHNT and CDR2 is YYREEE (reference sequence). V lost 6 bases to trimming and J lost 1 base; unmatched junction nucleotides: 8. CDR3 length: 15 amino acids. CDR3 region: CASTRVGQGSYEQYF. In DNA form, the CDR3 reads TGTGCCAGCACCAGGGTGGGACAGGGATCCTACGAGCAGTACTTC.

The rearrangement joins TRBV7-8 to TRBJ1-1; 7 positions agree with TRBD1. In germline, CDR1 is SGHVS, CDR2 FQNEAQ. The CDR3 has 16 amino acids. The J segment lost 6 bases and the V segment lost 5 bases, leaving 15 bases of the junction unmatched. The DNA of the CDR3 is TGTGCCAGCAGCCAACAGGGGAAGGGACTTGGCGCTGAAGCTTTCTTT. This translates into CASSQQGKGLGAEAFF.

The CDR3 DNA follows: TGCGCCAGCAGCTTGGTGGCGGGATATGAGACCCAGTACTTC. Translating gives CASSLVAGYETQYF. This sequence joins TRBV5-1 and TRBJ2-5, with D possibly being TRBD2 (6 bases). This CDR3 region has 14 residues. Per germline, CDR1 SGHRS and CDR2 YFSETQ. V gave up 0 bases and J gave up 5 bases, with 11 bases separating them. The full variable domain, in which reference TRBV5-1 and TRBJ2-5 provide the parts outside the CDR3, is KAGVTQTPRYLIKTRGQQVTLSCSPISGHRSVSWYQQTPGQGLQFLFEYFSETQRNKGNFPGRFSGRQFSNSRSEMNVSTLELGDSALYLCASSLVAGYETQYFGPGTRLLVL.